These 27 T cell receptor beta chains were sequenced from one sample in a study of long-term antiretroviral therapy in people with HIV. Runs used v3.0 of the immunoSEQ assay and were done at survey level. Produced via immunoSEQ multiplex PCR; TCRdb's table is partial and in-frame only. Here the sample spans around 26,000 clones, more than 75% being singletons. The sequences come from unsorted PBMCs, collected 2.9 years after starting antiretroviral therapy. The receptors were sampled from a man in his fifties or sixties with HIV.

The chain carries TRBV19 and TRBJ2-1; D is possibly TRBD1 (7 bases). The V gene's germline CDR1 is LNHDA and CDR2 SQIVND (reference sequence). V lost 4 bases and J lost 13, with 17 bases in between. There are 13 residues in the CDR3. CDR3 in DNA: TGTGCCAGTAGTAACGCACAGGGGACTCTACAGTTCTTC. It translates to CASSNAQGTLQFF.

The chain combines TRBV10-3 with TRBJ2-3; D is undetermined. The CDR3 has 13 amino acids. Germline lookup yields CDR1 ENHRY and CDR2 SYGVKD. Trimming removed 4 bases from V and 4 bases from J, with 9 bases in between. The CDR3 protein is CAISARTADTQYF. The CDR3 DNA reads TGTGCCATCAGTGCCCGGACGGCAGATACGCAGTATTTT.

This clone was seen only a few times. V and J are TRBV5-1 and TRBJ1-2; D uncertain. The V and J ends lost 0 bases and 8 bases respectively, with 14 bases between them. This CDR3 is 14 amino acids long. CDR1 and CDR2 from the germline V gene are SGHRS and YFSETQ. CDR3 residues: CASSLALAQGGYTF. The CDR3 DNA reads TGCGCCAGCAGCTTGGCCTTGGCCCAAGGAGGCTACACCTTC.

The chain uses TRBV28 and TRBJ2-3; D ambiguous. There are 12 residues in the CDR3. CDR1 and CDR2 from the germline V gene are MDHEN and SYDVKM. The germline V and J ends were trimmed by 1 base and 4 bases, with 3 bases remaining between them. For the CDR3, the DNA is TGTGCCAGCAGTTTATCCCCAGATACGCAGTATTTT. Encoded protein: CASSLSPDTQYF.

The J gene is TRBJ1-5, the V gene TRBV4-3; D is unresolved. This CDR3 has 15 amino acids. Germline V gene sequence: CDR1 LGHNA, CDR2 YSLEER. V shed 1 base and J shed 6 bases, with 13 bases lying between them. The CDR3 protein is CASSQGASVSQPQHF. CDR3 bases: TGCGCCAGCAGCCAAGGAGCGAGTGTTTCTCAGCCCCAGCATTTT.

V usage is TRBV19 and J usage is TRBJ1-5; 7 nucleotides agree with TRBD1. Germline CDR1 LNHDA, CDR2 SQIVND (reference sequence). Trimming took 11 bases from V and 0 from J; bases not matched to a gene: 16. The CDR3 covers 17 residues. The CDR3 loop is CAAARDRVGGSNQPQHF. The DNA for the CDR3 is TGTGCCGCCGCCCGCGACAGGGTTGGGGGTAGCAATCAGCCCCAGCATTTT.

The CDR3 spells CASSQDPRGSSYNEQFF. CDR3 DNA sequence: TGCGCCAGCAGCCAAGATCCCCGGGGGAGCTCCTACAATGAGCAGTTCTTC. This chain links TRBV4-3 with TRBJ2-1; perhaps TRBD2 as D (6 bases). CDR1 LGHNA and CDR2 YSLEER come from the germline V gene. V was trimmed by 0 bases and J by 0 bases, leaving 12 bases between them. This CDR3 has 17 amino acids.

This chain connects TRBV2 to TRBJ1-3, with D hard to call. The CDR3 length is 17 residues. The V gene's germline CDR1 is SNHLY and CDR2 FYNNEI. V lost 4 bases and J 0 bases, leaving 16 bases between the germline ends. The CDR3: CASSGSYSPSSGNTIYF. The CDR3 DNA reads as TGTGCCAGCAGTGGGTCCTACAGTCCCAGCTCTGGAAACACCATATATTTT.

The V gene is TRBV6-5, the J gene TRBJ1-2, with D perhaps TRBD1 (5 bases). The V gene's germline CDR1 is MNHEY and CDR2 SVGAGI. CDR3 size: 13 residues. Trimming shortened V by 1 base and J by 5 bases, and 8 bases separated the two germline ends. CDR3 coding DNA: TGTGCCAGCAGTTACTATCAGGGTTATGGCTACACCTTC. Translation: CASSYYQGYGYTF.

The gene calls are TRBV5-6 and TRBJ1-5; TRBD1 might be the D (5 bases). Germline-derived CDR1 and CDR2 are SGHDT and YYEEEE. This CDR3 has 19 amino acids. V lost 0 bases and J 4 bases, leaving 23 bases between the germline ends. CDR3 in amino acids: CASSLVATTVPPSNQPQHF. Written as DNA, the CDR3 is TGTGCCAGCAGCTTGGTCGCGACGACAGTCCCCCCTTCGAATCAGCCCCAGCATTTT.

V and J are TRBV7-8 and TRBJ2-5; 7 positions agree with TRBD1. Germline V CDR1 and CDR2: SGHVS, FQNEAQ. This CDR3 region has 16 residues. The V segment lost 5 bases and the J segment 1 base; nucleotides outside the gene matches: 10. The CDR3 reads CASSPWTGRSQETQYF. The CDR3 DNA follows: TGTGCCAGCAGCCCTTGGACAGGACGGTCCCAAGAGACCCAGTACTTC.

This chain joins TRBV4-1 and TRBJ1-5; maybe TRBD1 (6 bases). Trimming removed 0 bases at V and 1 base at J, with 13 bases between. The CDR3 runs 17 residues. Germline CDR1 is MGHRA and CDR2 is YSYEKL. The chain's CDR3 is CASSQDGGRGSNQPQHF. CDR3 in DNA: TGCGCCAGCAGCCAAGATGGGGGGCGCGGGAGCAATCAGCCCCAGCATTTT.

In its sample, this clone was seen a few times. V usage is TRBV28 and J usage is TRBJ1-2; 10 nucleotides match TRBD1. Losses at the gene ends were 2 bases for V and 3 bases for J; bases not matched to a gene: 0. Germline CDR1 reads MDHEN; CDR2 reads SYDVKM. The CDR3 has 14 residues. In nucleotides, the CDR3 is TGTGCCAGCAGTTTAGACAGGGGGCACTATGGCTACACCTTC. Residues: CASSLDRGHYGYTF.

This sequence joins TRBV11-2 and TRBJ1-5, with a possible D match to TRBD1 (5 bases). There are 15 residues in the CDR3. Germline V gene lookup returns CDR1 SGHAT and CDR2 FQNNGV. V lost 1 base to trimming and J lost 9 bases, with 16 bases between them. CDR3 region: CASSLGPGNLAPQHF. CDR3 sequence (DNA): TGTGCCAGCAGCTTAGGTCCAGGGAATCTTGCGCCCCAGCATTTT.

This CDR3 reads CASSLFRSNQPQHF. The CDR3 DNA is TGTGCCAGCAGTTTGTTCCGGAGCAATCAGCCCCAGCATTTT. The rearrangement joins TRBV6-1 to TRBJ1-5; D remains ambiguous. CDR1 is MNHNS and CDR2 is SASEGT in the germline V gene. The CDR3 sequence is 14 residues long. V was trimmed by 5 bases and J by 1 base, leaving 9 bases between them.

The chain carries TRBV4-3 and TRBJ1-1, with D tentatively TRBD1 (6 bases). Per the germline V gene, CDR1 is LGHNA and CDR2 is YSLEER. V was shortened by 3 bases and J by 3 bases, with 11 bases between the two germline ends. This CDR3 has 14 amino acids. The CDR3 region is CASSHIQGYTEAFF. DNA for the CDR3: TGCGCCAGCAGCCACATACAGGGATACACTGAAGCTTTCTTT.

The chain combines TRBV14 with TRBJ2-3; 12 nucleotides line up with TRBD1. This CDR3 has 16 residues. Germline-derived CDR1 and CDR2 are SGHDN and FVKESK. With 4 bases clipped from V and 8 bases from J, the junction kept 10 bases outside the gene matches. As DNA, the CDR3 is TGTGCCAGCAGCCTAGTACCGGGACAGGGGGCGCCTACGCAGTATTTT. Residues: CASSLVPGQGAPTQYF.

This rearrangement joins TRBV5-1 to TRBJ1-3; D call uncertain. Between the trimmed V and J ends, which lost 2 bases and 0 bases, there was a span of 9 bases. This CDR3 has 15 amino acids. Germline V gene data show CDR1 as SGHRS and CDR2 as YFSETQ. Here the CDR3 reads CASSFNPISGNTIYF. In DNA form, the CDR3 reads TGCGCCAGCAGCTTCAATCCAATCTCTGGAAACACCATATATTTT.

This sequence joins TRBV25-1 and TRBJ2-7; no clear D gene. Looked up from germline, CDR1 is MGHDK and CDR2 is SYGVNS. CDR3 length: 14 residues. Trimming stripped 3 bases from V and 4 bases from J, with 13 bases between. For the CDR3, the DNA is TGTGCCAGCAGTGAGGAAGGCCTATCGTACGAGCAGTACTTC. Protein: CASSEEGLSYEQYF.

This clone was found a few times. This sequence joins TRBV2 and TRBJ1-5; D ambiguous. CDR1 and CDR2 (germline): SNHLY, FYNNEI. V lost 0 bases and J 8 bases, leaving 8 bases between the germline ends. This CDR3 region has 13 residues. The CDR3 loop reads CASSEARLKPQHF. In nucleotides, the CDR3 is TGTGCCAGCAGTGAAGCCCGGCTAAAGCCCCAGCATTTT.

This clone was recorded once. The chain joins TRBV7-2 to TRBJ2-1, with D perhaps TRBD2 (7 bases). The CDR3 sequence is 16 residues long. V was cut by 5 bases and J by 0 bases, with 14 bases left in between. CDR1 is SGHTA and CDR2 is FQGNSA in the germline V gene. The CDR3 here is CASSLRRGPSYNEQFF. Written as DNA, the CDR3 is TGTGCCAGCAGCCTTAGGCGGGGGCCCTCCTACAATGAGCAGTTCTTC. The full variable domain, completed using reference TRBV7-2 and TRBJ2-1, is GAGVSQSPSNKVTEKGKDVELRCDPISGHTALYWYRQSLGQGLEFLIYFQGNSAPDKSGLPSDRFSAERTGGSVSTLTIQRTQQEDSAVYLCASSLRRGPSYNEQFFGPGTRLTVL.

The DNA of the CDR3 is TGTGCCAGTAGTCCTGACCCCTTCTCTGGGGCCAACGTCCTGACTTTC. Translating it yields CASSPDPFSGANVLTF. V gene TRBV19 combines with J gene TRBJ2-6; D gene uncertain. V lost 5 bases and J lost 0, with 11 bases in between. Germline V lookup: CDR1 LNHDA, CDR2 SQIVND (reference sequence). The CDR3 covers 16 residues.

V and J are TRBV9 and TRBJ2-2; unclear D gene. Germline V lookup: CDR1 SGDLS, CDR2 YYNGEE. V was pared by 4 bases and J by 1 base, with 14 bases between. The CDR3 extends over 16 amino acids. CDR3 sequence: CASSPRPGGNTGELFF. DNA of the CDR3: TGTGCCAGCAGCCCCAGGCCGGGTGGGAACACCGGGGAGCTGTTTTTT.

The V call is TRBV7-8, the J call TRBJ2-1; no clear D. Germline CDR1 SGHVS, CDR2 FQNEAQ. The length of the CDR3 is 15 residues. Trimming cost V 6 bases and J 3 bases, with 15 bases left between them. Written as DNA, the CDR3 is TGTGCCAGCAGTTATTACCGGGCCGACTACAATGAGCAGTTCTTC. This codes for CASSYYRADYNEQFF.

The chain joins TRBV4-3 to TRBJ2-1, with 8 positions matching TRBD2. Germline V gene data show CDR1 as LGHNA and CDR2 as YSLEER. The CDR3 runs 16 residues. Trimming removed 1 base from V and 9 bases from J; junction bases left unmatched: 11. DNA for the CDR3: TGCGCCAGCAGCCAAGCCCCGGCGGGGGGACGCGCTGAGCAGTTCTTC. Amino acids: CASSQAPAGGRAEQFF.

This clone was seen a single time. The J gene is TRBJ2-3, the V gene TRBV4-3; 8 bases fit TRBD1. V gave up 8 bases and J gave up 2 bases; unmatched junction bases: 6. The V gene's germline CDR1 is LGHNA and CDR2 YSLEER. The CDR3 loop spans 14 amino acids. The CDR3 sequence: CASSGGPHTDTQYF. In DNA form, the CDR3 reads TGCGCCAGCTCAGGGGGCCCCCACACAGATACGCAGTATTTT.

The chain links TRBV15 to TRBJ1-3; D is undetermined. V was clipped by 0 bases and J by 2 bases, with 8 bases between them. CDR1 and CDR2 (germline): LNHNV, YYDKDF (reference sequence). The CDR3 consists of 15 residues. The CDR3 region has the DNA TGTGCCACCAGCAGAGATCCCCGTCCTGGAAACACCATATATTTT. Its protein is CATSRDPRPGNTIYF.